This T cell receptor beta chain appears in the sequencing data of a study of shared clonotypes between healthy human individuals. CDR1 and CDR2 from the germline V gene are SGDLS and YYNGEE. Trimming at V came to 4 bases and at J to 0 bases, leaving 3 bases not matched to a gene. The CDR3 runs 16 residues. Clones were read by immunoSEQ multiplex PCR, and TCRdb kept only the in-frame ones, dropping some. The sample carries some 1.5 million clones, roughly 97% recorded once. This receptor was obtained from a man between 25 and 39 years old in good health. The specimen sequenced was naive CD4+ T cells sorted from blood. Stated subset: CD45RA+ positively selected. J is TRBJ2-6 and V is TRBV9, with TRBD1 matching over 8 bases. CDR3 in amino acids: CASSTGGTSGANVLTF. The CDR3 DNA reads TGTGCCAGCAGCACAGGGGGGACCTCTGGGGCCAACGTCCTGACTTTC.